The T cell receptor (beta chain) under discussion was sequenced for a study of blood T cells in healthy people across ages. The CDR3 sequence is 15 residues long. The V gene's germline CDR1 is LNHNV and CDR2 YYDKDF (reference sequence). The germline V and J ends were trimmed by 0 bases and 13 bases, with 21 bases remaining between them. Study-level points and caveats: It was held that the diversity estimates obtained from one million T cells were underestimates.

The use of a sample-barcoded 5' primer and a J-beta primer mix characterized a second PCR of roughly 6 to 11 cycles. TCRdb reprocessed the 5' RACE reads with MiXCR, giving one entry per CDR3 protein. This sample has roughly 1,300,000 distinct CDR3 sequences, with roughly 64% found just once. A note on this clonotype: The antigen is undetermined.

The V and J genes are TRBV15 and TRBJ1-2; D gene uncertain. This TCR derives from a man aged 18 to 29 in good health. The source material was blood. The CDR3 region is CATSRDGRALSMFTF. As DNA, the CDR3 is TGTGCCACCAGCAGAGATGGCCGGGCCCTGAGCATGTTCACCTTC.